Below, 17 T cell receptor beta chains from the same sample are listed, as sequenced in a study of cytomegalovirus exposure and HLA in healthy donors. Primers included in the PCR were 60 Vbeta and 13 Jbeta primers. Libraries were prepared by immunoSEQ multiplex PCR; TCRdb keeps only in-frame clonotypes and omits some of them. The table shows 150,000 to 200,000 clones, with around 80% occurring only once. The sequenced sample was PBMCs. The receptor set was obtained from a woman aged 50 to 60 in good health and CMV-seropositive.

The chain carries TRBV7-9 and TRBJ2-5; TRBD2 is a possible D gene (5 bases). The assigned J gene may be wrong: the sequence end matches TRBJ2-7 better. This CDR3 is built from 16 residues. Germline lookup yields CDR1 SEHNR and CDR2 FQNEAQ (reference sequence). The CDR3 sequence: CASSPTYEATGYEQYF. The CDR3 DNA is TGTGCCAGCAGCCCTACCTACGAGGCAACGGGGTACGAGCAGTACTTC.

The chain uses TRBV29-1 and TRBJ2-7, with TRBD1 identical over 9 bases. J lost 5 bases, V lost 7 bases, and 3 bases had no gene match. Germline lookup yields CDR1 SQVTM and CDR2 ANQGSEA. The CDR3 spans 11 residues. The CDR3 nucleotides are TGCAGCGGGGGACAGGGTAACGAGCAGTACTTC. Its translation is CSGGQGNEQYF.

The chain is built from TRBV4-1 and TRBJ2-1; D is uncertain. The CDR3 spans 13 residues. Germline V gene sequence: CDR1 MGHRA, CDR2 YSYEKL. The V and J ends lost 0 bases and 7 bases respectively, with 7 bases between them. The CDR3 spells CASSQEWPNEQFF. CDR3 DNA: TGCGCCAGCAGCCAAGAGTGGCCGAATGAGCAGTTCTTC.

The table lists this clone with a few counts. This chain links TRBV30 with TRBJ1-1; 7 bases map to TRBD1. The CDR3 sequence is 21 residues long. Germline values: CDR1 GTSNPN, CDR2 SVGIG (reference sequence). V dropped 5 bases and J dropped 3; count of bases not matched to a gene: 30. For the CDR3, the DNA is TGTGCCTGGGAAACCCCGCCAGGTACGGAGGGGGCGCGGACAAAGGACACTGAAGCTTTCTTT. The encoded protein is CAWETPPGTEGARTKDTEAFF. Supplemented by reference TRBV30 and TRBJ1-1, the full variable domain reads SQTIHQWPATLVQPVGSPLSLECTVEGTSNPNLYWYRQAAGRGLQLLFYSVGIGQISSEVPQNLSASRPQDRQFILSSKKLLLSDSGFYLCAWETPPGTEGARTKDTEAFFGQGTRLTVV.

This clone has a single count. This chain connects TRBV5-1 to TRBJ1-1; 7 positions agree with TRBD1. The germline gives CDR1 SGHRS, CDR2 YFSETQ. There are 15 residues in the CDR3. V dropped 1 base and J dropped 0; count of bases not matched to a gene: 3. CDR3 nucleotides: TGCGCCAGCAGCTTGAAGACAGGGTTGAACACTGAAGCTTTCTTT. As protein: CASSLKTGLNTEAFF. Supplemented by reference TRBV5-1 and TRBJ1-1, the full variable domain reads KAGVTQTPRYLIKTRGQQVTLSCSPISGHRSVSWYQQTPGQGLQFLFEYFSETQRNKGNFPGRFSGRQFSNSRSEMNVSTLELGDSALYLCASSLKTGLNTEAFFGQGTRLTVV.

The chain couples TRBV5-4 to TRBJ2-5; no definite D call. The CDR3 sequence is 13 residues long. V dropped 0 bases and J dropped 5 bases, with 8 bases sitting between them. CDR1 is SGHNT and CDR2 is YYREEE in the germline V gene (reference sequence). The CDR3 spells CASSLEVAETQYF. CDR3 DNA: TGTGCCAGCAGCTTGGAAGTTGCGGAGACCCAGTACTTC.

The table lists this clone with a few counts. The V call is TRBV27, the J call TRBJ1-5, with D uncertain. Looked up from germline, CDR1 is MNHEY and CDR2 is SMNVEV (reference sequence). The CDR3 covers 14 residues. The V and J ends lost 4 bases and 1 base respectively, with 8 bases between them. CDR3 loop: CASSSWSSNQPQHF. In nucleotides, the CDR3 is TGTGCCAGCAGTTCTTGGAGCAGCAATCAGCCCCAGCATTTT.

The CDR3 coding sequence is TGTGCCAGCAGCTTGGCAGGGGCTAGCGGGGGGGTTTACAATGAGCAGTTCTTC. Residues: CASSLAGASGGVYNEQFF. The rearrangement links TRBV5-4 to TRBJ2-1; 12 bases are a match to TRBD2. This CDR3 is 18 amino acids long. Germline assignment: CDR1 SGHNT and CDR2 YYREEE (reference sequence). The ends lost 0 bases at V and 4 bases at J; junction bases unmatched: 8.

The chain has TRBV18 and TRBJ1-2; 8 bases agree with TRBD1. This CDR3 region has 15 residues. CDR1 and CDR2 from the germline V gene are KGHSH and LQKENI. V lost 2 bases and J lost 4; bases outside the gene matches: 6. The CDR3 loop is CASSPGQGGIYGYTF. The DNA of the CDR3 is TGTGCCAGCTCACCAGGACAGGGTGGGATCTATGGCTACACCTTC.

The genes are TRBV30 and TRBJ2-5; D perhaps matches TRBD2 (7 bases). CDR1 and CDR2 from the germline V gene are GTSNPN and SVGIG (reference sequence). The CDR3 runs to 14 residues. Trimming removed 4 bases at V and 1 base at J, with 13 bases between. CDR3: CAWNYGGPQETQYF. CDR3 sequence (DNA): TGTGCCTGGAATTACGGGGGGCCCCAAGAGACCCAGTACTTC.

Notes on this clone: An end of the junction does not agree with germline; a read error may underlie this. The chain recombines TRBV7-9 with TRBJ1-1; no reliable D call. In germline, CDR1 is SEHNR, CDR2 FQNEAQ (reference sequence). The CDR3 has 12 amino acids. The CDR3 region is CSSTQANTEAFF. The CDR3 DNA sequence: TGTTCCAGCACCCAGGCGAACACTGAAGCTTTCTTT. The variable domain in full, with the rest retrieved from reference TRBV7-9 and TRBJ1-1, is DTGVSQNPRHKITKRGQNVTFRCDPISEHNRLYWYRQTLGQGPEFLTYFQNEAQLEKSRLLSDRFSAERPKGSFSTLEIQRTEQGDSAMYLCSSTQANTEAFFGQGTRLTVV.

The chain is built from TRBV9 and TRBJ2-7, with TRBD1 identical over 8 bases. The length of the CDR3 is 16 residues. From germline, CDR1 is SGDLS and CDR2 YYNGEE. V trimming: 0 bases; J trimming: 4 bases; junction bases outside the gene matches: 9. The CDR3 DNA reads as TGTGCCAGCAGCGTAGACGGAGGACAGGGAAGATACGAGCAGTACTTC. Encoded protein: CASSVDGGQGRYEQYF.

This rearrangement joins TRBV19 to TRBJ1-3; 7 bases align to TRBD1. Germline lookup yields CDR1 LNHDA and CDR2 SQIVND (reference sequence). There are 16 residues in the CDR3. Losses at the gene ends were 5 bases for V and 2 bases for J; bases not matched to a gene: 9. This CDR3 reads CASSSENRGPGNTIYF. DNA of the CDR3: TGTGCCAGTAGTTCCGAAAACAGGGGCCCTGGAAACACCATATATTTT. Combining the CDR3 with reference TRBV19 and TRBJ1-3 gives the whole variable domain DGGITQSPKYLFRKEGQNVTLSCEQNLNHDAMYWYRQDPGQGLRLIYYSQIVNDFQKGDIAEGYSVSREKKESFPLTVTSAQKNPTAFYLCASSSENRGPGNTIYFGEGSWLTVV.

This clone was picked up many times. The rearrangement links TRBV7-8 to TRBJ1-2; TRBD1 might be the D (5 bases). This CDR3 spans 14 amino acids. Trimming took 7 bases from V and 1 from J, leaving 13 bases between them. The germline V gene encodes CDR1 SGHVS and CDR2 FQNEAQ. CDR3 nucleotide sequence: TGTGCCAGCACCCATCCGGGGGATAACTATGGCTACACCTTC. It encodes CASTHPGDNYGYTF.

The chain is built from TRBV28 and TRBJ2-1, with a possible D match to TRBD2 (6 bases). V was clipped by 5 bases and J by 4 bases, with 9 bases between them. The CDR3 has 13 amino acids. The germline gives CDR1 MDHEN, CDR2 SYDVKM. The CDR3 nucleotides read TGTGCCAGCAGTAGGGGACTTTACAATGAGCAGTTCTTC. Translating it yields CASSRGLYNEQFF.

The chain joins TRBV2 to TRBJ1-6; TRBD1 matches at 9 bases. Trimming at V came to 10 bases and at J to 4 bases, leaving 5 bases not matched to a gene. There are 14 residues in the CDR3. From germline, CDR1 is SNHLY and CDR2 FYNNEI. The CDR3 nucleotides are TGTGCCACCTCGGACAGGGGTTATAATTCACCCCTCCACTTT. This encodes CATSDRGYNSPLHF.

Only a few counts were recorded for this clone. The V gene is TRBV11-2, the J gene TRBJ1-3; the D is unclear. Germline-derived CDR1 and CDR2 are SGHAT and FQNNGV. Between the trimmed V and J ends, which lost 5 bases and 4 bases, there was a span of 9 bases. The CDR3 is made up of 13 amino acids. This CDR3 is CASSGETGNTIYF. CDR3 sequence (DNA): TGTGCCAGCAGCGGAGAAACAGGAAACACCATATATTTT.